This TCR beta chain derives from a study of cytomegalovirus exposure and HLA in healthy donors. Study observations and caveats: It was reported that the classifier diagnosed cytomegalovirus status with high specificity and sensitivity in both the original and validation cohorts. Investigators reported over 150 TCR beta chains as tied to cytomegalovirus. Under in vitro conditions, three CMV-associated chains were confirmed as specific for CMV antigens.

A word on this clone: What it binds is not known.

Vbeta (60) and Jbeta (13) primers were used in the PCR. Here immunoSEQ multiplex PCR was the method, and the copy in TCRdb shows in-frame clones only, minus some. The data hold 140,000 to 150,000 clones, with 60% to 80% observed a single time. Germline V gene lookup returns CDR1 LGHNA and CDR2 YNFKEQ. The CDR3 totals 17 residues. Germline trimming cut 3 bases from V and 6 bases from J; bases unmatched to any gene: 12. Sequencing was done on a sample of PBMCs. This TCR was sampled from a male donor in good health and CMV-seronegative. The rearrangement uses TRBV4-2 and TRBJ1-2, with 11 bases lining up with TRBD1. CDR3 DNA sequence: TGTGCCAGCAGCCACGGGACAGGGGGACGGGAGGGTCATGGCTACACCTTC. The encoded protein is CASSHGTGGREGHGYTF.